This T cell receptor (beta chain) was sequenced in a study of blood T cell repertoires in COVID-19. Original handling: How many nucleated cells were present was estimated from reference gene primer amplification. The assay was immunoSEQ multiplex PCR, and TCRdb's table has in-frame clones only and misses some. Clone size and the V and J calls come from that table; the DNA yielded D and trimming. The sample lists under 95,000 clones, more than 75% seen once, with 4.5% to 5% in the top ten. V lost 3 bases and J lost 5, with 11 bases in between. Germline V gene data show CDR1 as KGHSH and CDR2 as LQKENI. The length of the CDR3 is 13 residues.

The chain carries TRBV18 and TRBJ2-7, with D maybe TRBD2 (5 bases). The receptor's source is a woman at least 80 years old with acute or convalescent COVID-19. Sequenced input: peripheral blood. In nucleotides, the CDR3 is TGTGCCAGCTCACCGGACTGGTTGGACGAGCAGTACTTC. Residues: CASSPDWLDEQYF. The full variable domain, its missing parts supplied by reference TRBV18 and TRBJ2-7, is NAGVMQNPRHLVRRRGQEARLRCSPMKGHSHVYWYRQLPEEGLKFMVYLQKENIIDESGMPKERFSAEFPKEGPSILRIQQVVRGDSAAYFCASSPDWLDEQYFGPGTRLTVT.